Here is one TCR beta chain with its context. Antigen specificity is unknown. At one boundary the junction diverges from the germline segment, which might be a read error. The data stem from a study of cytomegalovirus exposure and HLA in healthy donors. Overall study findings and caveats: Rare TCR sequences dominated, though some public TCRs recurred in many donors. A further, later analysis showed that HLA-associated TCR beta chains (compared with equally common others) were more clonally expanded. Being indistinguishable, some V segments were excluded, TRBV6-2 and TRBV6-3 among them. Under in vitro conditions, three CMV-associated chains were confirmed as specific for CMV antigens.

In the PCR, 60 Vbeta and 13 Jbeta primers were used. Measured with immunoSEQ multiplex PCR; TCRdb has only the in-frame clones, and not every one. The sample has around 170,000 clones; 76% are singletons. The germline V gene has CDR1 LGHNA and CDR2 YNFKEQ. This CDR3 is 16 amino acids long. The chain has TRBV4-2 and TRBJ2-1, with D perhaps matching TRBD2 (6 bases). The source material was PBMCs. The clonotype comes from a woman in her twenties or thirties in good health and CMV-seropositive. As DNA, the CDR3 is TGTGCCAGCAGCCAAGATGAAGCCGGGACTCTCAATGGGCAGTTCTTC. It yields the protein CASSQDEAGTLNGQFF.